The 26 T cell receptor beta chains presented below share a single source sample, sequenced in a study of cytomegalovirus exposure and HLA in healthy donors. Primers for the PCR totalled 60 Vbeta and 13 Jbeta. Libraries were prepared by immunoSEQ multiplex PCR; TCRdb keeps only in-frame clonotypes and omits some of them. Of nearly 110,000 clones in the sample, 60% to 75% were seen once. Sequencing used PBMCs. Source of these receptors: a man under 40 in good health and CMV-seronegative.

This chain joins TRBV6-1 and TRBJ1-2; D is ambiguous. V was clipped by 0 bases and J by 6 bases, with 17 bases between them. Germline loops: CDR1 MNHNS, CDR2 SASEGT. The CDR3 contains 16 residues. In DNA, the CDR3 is TGTGCCAGCAGTGAAGCATTTGCGACGGCTGGAGATGGCTACACCTTC. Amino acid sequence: CASSEAFATAGDGYTF.

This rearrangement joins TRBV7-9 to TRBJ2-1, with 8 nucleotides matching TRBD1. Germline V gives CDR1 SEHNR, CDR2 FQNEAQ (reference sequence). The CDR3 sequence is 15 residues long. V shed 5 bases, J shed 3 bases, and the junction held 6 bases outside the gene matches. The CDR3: CASSPGTGGYNEQFF. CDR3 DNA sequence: TGTGCCAGCAGCCCCGGGACAGGAGGCTACAATGAGCAGTTCTTC.

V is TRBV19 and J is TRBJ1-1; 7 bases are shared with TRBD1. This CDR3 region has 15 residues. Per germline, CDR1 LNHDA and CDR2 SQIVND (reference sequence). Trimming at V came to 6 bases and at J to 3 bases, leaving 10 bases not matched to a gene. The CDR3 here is CASSRRKGQYTEAFF. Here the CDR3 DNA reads TGTGCCAGTAGCCGAAGAAAGGGACAGTACACTGAAGCTTTCTTT.

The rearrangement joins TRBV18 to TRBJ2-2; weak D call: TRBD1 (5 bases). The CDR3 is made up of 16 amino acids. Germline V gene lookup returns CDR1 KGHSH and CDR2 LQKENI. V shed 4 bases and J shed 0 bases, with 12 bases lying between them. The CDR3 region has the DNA TGTGCCAGCTCACTAACGGAACAGGCGAACACCGGGGAGCTGTTTTTT. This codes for CASSLTEQANTGELFF.

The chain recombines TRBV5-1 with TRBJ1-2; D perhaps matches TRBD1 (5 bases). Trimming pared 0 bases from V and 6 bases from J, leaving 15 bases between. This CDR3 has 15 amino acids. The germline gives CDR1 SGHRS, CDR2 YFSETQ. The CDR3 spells CASSLAGREEDGYTF. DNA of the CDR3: TGCGCCAGCAGCTTGGCCGGCAGGGAGGAGGATGGCTACACCTTC.

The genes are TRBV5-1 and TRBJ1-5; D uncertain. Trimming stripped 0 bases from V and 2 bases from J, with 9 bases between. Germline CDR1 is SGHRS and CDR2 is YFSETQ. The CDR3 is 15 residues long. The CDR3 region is CASSLGDTGNQPQHF. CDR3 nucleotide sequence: TGCGCCAGCAGCTTGGGAGATACGGGCAATCAGCCCCAGCATTTT.

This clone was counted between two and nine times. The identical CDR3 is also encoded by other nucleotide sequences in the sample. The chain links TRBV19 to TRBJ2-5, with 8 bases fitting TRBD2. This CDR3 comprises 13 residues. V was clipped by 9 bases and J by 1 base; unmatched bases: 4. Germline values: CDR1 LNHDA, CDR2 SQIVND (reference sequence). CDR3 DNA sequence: TGTGCCAGCCGACTAGCGTCCCAAGAGACCCAGTACTTC. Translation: CASRLASQETQYF. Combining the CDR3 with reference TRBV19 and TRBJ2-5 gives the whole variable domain DGGITQSPKYLFRKEGQNVTLSCEQNLNHDAMYWYRQDPGQGLRLIYYSQIVNDFQKGDIAEGYSVSREKKESFPLTVTSAQKNPTAFYLCASRLASQETQYFGPGTRLLVL.

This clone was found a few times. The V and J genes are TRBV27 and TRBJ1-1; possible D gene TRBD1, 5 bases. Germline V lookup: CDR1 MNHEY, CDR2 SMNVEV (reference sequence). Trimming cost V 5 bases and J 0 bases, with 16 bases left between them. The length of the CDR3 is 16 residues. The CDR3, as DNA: TGTGCCAGCAGTGGAACGGGACTGCTCATGAACACTGAAGCTTTCTTT. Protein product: CASSGTGLLMNTEAFF.

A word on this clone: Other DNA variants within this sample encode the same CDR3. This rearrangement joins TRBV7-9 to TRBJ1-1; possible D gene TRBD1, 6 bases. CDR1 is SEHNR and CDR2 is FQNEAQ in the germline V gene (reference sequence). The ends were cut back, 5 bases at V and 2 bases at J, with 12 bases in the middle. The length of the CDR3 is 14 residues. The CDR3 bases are TGTGCCAGCAGCCCCGGGACACAAAACACTGAAGCTTTCTTT. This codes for CASSPGTQNTEAFF.

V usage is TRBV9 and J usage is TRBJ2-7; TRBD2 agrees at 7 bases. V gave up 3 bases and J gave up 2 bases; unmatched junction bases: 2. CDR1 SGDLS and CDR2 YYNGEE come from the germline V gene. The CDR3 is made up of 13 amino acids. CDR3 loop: CASSAGTTYEQYF. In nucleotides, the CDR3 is TGTGCCAGCAGCGCTGGGACTACCTACGAGCAGTACTTC.

The CDR3: CASSIKGVDTQYF. The CDR3 DNA reads as TGTGCCAGTAGTATAAAAGGAGTAGATACGCAGTATTTT. This chain uses TRBV19 with TRBJ2-3, with unresolved D. The germline gives CDR1 LNHDA, CDR2 SQIVND (reference sequence). This CDR3 is built from 13 residues. V lost 2 bases and J lost 5, with 8 bases in between.

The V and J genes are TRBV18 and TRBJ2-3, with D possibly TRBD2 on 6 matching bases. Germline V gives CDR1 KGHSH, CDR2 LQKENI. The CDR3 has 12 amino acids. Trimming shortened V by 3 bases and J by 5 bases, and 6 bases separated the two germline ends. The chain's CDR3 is CASSPSGDTQYF. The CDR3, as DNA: TGTGCCAGCTCACCTAGCGGAGATACGCAGTATTTT.

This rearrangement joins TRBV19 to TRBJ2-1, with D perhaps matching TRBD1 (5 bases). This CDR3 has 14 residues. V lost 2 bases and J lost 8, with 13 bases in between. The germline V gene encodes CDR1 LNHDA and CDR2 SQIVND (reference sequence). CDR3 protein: CASSIPGLVDEQFF. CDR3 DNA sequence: TGTGCCAGTAGTATACCAGGGCTAGTGGATGAGCAGTTCTTC.

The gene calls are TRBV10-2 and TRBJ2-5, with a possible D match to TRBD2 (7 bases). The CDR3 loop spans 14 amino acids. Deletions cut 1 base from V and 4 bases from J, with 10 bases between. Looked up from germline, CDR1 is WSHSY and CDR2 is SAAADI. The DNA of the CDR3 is TGCGCCAGCAGTGAGTGGGGAGGGGGAGAGACCCAGTACTTC. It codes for CASSEWGGGETQYF.

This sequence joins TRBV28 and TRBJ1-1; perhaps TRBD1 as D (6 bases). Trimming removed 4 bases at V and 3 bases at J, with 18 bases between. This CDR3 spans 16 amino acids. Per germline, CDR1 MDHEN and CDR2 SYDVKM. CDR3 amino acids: CASSSTGHARDTEAFF. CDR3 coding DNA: TGTGCCAGCAGTTCGACAGGCCACGCAAGGGACACTGAAGCTTTCTTT.

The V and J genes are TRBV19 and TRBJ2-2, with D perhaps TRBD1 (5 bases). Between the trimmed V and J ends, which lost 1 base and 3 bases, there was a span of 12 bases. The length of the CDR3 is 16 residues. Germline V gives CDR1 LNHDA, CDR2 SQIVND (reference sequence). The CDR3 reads CASSIARQGDTGELFF. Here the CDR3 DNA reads TGTGCCAGTAGTATAGCACGGCAGGGCGACACCGGGGAGCTGTTTTTT.

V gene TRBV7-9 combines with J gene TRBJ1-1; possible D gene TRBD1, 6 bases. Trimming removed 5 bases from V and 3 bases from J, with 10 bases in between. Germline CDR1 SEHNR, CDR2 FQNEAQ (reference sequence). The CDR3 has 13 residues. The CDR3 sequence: CASSVGADTEAFF. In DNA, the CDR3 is TGTGCCAGCAGCGTGGGGGCAGACACTGAAGCTTTCTTT.

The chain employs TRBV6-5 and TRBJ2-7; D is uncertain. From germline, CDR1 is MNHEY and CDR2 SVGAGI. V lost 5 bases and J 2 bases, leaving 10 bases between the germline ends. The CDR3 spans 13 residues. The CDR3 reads CASSEAGTYEQYF. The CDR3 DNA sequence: TGTGCCAGCAGTGAAGCAGGAACCTACGAGCAGTACTTC.

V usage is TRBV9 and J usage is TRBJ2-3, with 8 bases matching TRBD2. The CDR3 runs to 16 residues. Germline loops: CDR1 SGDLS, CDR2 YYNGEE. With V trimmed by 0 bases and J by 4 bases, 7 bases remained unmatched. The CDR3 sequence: CASSVASGGIADTQYF. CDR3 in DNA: TGTGCCAGCAGCGTAGCCTCGGGGGGGATCGCAGATACGCAGTATTTT.

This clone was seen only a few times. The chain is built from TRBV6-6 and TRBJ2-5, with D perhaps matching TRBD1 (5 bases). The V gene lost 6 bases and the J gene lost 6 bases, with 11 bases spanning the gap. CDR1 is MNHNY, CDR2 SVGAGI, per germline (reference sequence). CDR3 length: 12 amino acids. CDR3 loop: CASRDSAKTQYF. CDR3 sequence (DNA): TGTGCCAGCAGAGACAGTGCGAAGACCCAGTACTTC.

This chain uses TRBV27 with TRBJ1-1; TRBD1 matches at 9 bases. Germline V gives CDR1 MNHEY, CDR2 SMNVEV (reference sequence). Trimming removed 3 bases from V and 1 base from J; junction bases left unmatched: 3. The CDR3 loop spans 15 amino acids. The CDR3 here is CASSLRGQGNTEAFF. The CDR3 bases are TGTGCCAGCAGTTTGCGGGGACAGGGGAACACTGAAGCTTTCTTT.

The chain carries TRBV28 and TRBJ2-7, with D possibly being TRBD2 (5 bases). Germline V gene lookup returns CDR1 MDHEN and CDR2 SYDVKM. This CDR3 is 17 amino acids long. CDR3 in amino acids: CERNLTRGLAVSYEQYF. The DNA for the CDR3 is TGTGAGAGGAATCTCACGCGCGGCCTAGCCGTTTCCTACGAGCAGTACTTC.

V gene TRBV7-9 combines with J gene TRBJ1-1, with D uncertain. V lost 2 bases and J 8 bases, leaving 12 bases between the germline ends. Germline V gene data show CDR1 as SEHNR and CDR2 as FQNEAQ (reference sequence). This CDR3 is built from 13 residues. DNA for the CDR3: TGTGCCAGCAGCTTATGGGAGAGGGAAGAAGCTTTCTTT. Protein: CASSLWEREEAFF.

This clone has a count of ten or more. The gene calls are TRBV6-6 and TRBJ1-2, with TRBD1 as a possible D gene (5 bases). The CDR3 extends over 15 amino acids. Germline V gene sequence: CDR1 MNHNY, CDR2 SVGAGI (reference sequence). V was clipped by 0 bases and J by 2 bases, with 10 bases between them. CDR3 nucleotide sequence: TGTGCCAGCAGTTACTCCCCGGGGGGAAACTATGGCTACACCTTC. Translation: CASSYSPGGNYGYTF.

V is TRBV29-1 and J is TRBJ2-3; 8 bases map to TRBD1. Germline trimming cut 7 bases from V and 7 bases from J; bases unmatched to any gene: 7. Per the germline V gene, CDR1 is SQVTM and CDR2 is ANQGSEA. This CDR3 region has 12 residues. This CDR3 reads CSAGTGGNTQYF. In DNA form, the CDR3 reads TGCAGCGCCGGGACAGGCGGGAATACGCAGTATTTT.

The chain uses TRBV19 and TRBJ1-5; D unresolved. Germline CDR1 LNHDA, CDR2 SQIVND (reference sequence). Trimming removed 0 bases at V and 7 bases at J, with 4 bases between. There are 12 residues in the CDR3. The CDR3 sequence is CASSIEGQPQHF. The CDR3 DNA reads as TGTGCCAGTAGTATAGAGGGCCAGCCCCAGCATTTT.